The 21 T cell receptor beta chains listed next were all sequenced from one sample in a study of CD8 T cells in ankylosing spondylitis. TCRdb analysed the 5' RACE reads with MiXCR anew, one entry per CDR3 protein. Here the sample spans more than 150,000 distinct CDR3 sequences, roughly 13% being singletons. Sequencing was done on a sample of blood, either unsorted or a sorted T cell fraction (not recorded which). The receptors come from a male donor with ankylosing spondylitis or in good health (not recorded which).

In this sample, this clonotype turned up many times. The V and J genes are TRBV7-8 and TRBJ2-7; 9 nucleotides align to TRBD1. In germline, CDR1 is SGHVS, CDR2 FQNEAQ. With 5 bases clipped from V and 4 bases from J, the junction kept 6 bases outside the gene matches. The CDR3 contains 14 residues. CDR3 sequence: CASSPGTGWYEQYF. The CDR3 DNA is TGTGCCAGCAGCCCCGGGACAGGGTGGTACGAGCAGTACTTC. Filled out from reference TRBV7-8 and TRBJ2-7, the complete variable domain reads GAGVSQSPRYKVAKRGQDVALRCDPISGHVSLFWYQQALGQGPEFLTYFQNEAQLDKSGLPSDRFFAERPEGSVSTLKIQRTQQEDSAVYLCASSPGTGWYEQYFGPGTRLTVT.

This clonotype has more than one count but fewer than ten. J is TRBJ2-1 and V is TRBV9; perhaps TRBD1 as D (5 bases). Trimming left V 3 bases short and J 8 bases short, with 12 bases between. Germline-derived CDR1 and CDR2 are SGDLS and YYNGEE. This CDR3 has 13 amino acids. The CDR3 sequence is CASSGGLGDEQFF. The CDR3 nucleotides are TGTGCCAGCAGCGGGGGTTTAGGGGATGAGCAGTTCTTC. The full variable domain, its missing parts supplied by reference TRBV9 and TRBJ2-1, is DSGVTQTPKHLITATGQRVTLRCSPRSGDLSVYWYQQSLDQGLQFLIQYYNGEERAKGNILERFSAQQFPDLHSELNLSSLELGDSALYFCASSGGLGDEQFFGPGTRLTVL.

This chain links TRBV21-1 with TRBJ1-4; the DNA was not used to check the table's D call, TRBD1. TRBV21-1 is a documented pseudogene. This CDR3 is 14 amino acids long. CDR3 in amino acids: CASSKQGTNEKLFF. DNA for the CDR3: TGTGCCAGCAGCAAACAGGGAACTAATGAAAAACTGTTTTTT.

The chain uses TRBV9 and TRBJ2-4, with D possibly called TRBD1 or TRBD2 (5 bases each). The CDR3 sequence is 16 residues long. Looked up from germline, CDR1 is SGDLS and CDR2 is YYNGEE. Deletions cut 3 bases from V and 0 bases from J, with 13 bases between. The CDR3 spells CASSESPGLAKNIQYF. In DNA, the CDR3 is TGTGCCAGCAGCGAGTCCCCGGGGCTAGCCAAAAACATTCAGTACTTC. The complete variable domain, with remaining parts taken from reference TRBV9 and TRBJ2-4, reads DSGVTQTPKHLITATGQRVTLRCSPRSGDLSVYWYQQSLDQGLQFLIQYYNGEERAKGNILERFSAQQFPDLHSELNLSSLELGDSALYFCASSESPGLAKNIQYFGAGTRLSVL.

This clonotype was seen a few times. The rearrangement uses TRBV4-1 and TRBJ2-3, with no clear D. This CDR3 has 15 residues. Germline V gene lookup returns CDR1 MGHRA and CDR2 YSYEKL. The germline V and J ends were trimmed by 3 bases and 2 bases, with 12 bases remaining between them. The CDR3: CASSQVPRYTDTQYF. The CDR3 DNA reads as TGCGCCAGCAGCCAGGTCCCGAGATACACAGATACGCAGTATTTT.

This clonotype has only a few counts. The chain carries TRBV2 and TRBJ2-7; D not resolved. This CDR3 is built from 13 residues. Germline V gene data show CDR1 as SNHLY and CDR2 as FYNNEI. V shed 11 bases and J shed 6 bases, with 20 bases lying between them. DNA of the CDR3: TGTGCCGGATCGTTAGGACGGACCATCGAGCAGTACTTC. This translates into CAGSLGRTIEQYF.

The chain is built from TRBV4-1 and TRBJ2-7, with D tentatively TRBD1 or TRBD2 (5 bases each). CDR3 length: 17 amino acids. The V and J ends lost 2 bases and 2 bases respectively, with 19 bases between them. CDR1 is MGHRA, CDR2 YSYEKL, per germline. The DNA of the CDR3 is TGCGCCAGCAGCCAAACGTCCCGGGACGGTCCTACCTACGAGCAGTACTTC. As protein: CASSQTSRDGPTYEQYF.

This clonotype was seen a few times. The chain is built from TRBV30 and TRBJ1-2; unclear D gene. V was cut by 4 bases and J by 0 bases, with 21 bases left in between. The germline CDR1 and CDR2 sequences are GTSNPN and SVGIG (reference sequence). CDR3 size: 17 residues. The CDR3 is CAWTPRWEVEANYGYTF. For the CDR3, the DNA is TGTGCCTGGACCCCAAGATGGGAGGTGGAAGCTAACTATGGCTACACCTTC.

The rearrangement uses TRBV10-3 and TRBJ2-2; D not resolved. CDR1 is ENHRY and CDR2 is SYGVKD in the germline V gene. Trimming cost V 2 bases and J 7 bases, with 8 bases left between them. The CDR3 extends over 13 amino acids. CDR3 sequence: CAISELLGGELFF. The CDR3 DNA reads TGTGCCATCAGTGAGCTCTTGGGCGGGGAGCTGTTTTTT.

This clonotype was seen repeatedly, ten times or more. This chain connects TRBV6-2 or TRBV6-3 to TRBJ2-7; a possible D gene is TRBD2 (6 bases). Germline V gene lookup returns CDR1 MNHEY and CDR2 SVGEGT. The CDR3 covers 14 residues. V was pared by 5 bases and J by 4 bases, with 15 bases between. The CDR3 is CASSEVGGDYEQYF. Here the CDR3 DNA reads TGTGCCAGCAGTGAGGTCGGCGGGGATTACGAGCAGTACTTC.

This clonotype came up a few times. This chain joins TRBV6-5 and TRBJ2-2; TRBD1 aligns across 9 bases. This CDR3 is 16 amino acids long. The junction had 5 bases not matched to a gene; V was cut back by 2 bases and J by 4 bases. In germline, CDR1 is MNHEY, CDR2 SVGAGI. As DNA, the CDR3 is TGTGCCAGCAGTTACGGGGGGACAGGGTCCACCGGGGAGCTGTTTTTT. Its protein product is CASSYGGTGSTGELFF.

This clonotype was seen ten or more times. The chain employs TRBV7-2 and TRBJ1-1, with a possible D match to TRBD1 (6 bases). Trimming pared 3 bases from V and 1 base from J, leaving 9 bases between. The CDR3 runs to 14 residues. CDR1 and CDR2 from the germline V gene are SGHTA and FQGNSA. The chain's CDR3 is CASSLGGSNTEAFF. DNA for the CDR3: TGTGCCAGCAGCTTGGGGGGCTCGAACACTGAAGCTTTCTTT.

This clonotype occurred a few times. The CDR3 sequence: CASSQGGQGLWEQYF. CDR3 nucleotide sequence: TGCGCCAGCAGCCAAGGGGGACAGGGTCTCTGGGAGCAGTACTTC. The chain uses TRBV4-1 and TRBJ2-7; TRBD1 matches 9 bases. In germline, CDR1 is MGHRA, CDR2 YSYEKL. Germline trimming cut 1 base from V and 7 bases from J; bases unmatched to any gene: 8. The CDR3 spans 15 residues.

V is TRBV7-9 and J is TRBJ2-1; 9 nucleotides agree with TRBD2. Looked up from germline, CDR1 is SEHNR and CDR2 is FQNEAQ (reference sequence). The CDR3 is 15 amino acids. Germline trimming cut 3 bases from V and 8 bases from J; bases unmatched to any gene: 8. CDR3 sequence (DNA): TGTGCCAGCAGCTTTTTAGCGGGAGAACCCGATGAGCAGTTCTTC. It translates to CASSFLAGEPDEQFF.

This clonotype was found a few times. The gene calls are TRBV7-9 and TRBJ2-7; TRBD1 aligns across 9 bases. The J segment lost 3 bases and the V segment lost 2 bases, leaving 11 bases of the junction unmatched. This CDR3 has 17 amino acids. Germline loops: CDR1 SEHNR, CDR2 FQNEAQ (reference sequence). CDR3 protein: CASSLTHLGTGIYEQYF. The CDR3 DNA follows: TGTGCCAGCAGCTTAACACACCTGGGGACAGGGATCTACGAGCAGTACTTC.

V is TRBV12-3 or TRBV12-4 and J is TRBJ2-1; the D is unclear. The length of the CDR3 is 12 residues. The V end lost 1 base, the J end lost 8 bases, and 6 bases lay between the germline ends. CDR3 in amino acids: CASSLDKDEQFF. DNA of the CDR3: TGTGCCAGCAGTTTAGACAAGGATGAGCAGTTCTTC.

This clonotype was seen only a few times. The junction shows a germline mismatch at one end, possibly a read error. The chain links TRBV20-1 to TRBJ2-4; the D gene is possibly TRBD2 (5 bases). Germline-derived CDR1 and CDR2 are DFQATT and SNEGSKA (reference sequence). The CDR3 is 14 amino acids. This chain's CDR3 is CSAGEGVLKNIQYF. CDR3 nucleotides: TGCAGTGCTGGAGAGGGAGTTTTGAAAAACATTCAGTACTTC.

The V call is TRBV11-2, the J call TRBJ2-3, with TRBD2 matching over 8 bases. The CDR3 consists of 17 residues. Trimming took 3 bases from V and 3 from J; bases not matched to a gene: 11. Germline CDR1 SGHAT, CDR2 FQNNGV. The CDR3 reads CASSFRFERGSTDTQYF. For the CDR3, the DNA is TGTGCCAGCAGCTTTCGGTTCGAGCGGGGGAGTACAGATACGCAGTATTTT.

This clonotype was detected only once. This chain joins TRBV6-5 and TRBJ1-2; D call uncertain. With 0 bases removed from V and 4 bases from J, the gap between germline ends came to 12 bases. The germline CDR1 and CDR2 sequences are MNHEY and SVGAGI. This CDR3 is 15 amino acids long. The CDR3 spells CASSYSTDRIYGYTF. In DNA form, the CDR3 reads TGTGCCAGCAGTTACTCAACAGACCGAATCTATGGCTACACCTTC.

This clonotype showed up just a few times. The chain links TRBV15 to TRBJ1-1; D is uncertain. There are 12 residues in the CDR3. The ends were cut back, 9 bases at V and 3 bases at J, with 11 bases in the middle. Germline V gene sequence: CDR1 LNHNV, CDR2 YYDKDF (reference sequence). CDR3 sequence (DNA): TGTGCCACTGGCCCATGGGACACTGAAGCTTTCTTT. Its translation is CATGPWDTEAFF.

The chain recombines TRBV4-1 with TRBJ2-5; no clear D. The CDR3 has 15 amino acids. V lost 0 bases and J 2 bases, leaving 10 bases between the germline ends. The germline V gene encodes CDR1 MGHRA and CDR2 YSYEKL. The CDR3 reads CASSQESVSQETQYF. The CDR3 DNA reads TGCGCCAGCAGCCAAGAGTCAGTTTCGCAAGAGACCCAGTACTTC.